The entry below gives a single T cell receptor (beta chain) sequence along with its context. The antigen remains unidentified. The data stem from a study of cytomegalovirus exposure and HLA in healthy donors. Study findings and constraints: TCR beta V- and J-gene trimming, according to a later analysis, was linked to a missense DCLRE1C variant. HLA restriction was apparent for most CMV-associated TCR beta chains in a later analysis.

PCR involved 60 Vbeta and 13 Jbeta primers. Profiled with immunoSEQ multiplex PCR; TCRdb holds only in-frame clones, not every one. The table records about 64,000 clones, 78% of them present only once. The specimen sequenced was PBMCs. The source is a man between 18 and 35 years old in good health and CMV-seropositive.

CDR3: CAWTVSSYEQYF. The CDR3 DNA follows: TGTGCCTGGACGGTAAGCTCCTACGAGCAGTACTTC. The chain combines TRBV30 with TRBJ2-7; no reliable D call. Germline values: CDR1 GTSNPN, CDR2 SVGIG (reference sequence). Trimming cost V 4 bases and J 0 bases, with 7 bases left between them. CDR3 length: 12 residues.